This TCR beta chain stems from a study of regulatory T cells in long-lasting Graves disease. Time point in this sample: newly diagnosed GD, antithyroid drugs for less than 3 months. PBMCs provided the RNA from which the TCR library was made. The authors built TCR beta libraries using iRepertoire HTBI primers and Arm-PCR of CDR3 regions. MiXCR, applied by TCRdb to the multiplex PCR reads, yields one record per CDR3 protein. The table records some 410,000 distinct CDR3 sequences, approximately 16% of them present only once. The same data also contributed to another study, on T cells in Graves' hyperthyroidism and ophthalmopathy. That work adds: The HTBI primer set was used in a first-round RT-PCR of the TCR CDR3.

Material: peripheral blood mononuclear cells (PBMCs), obtained at new diagnosis, from a patient treated with antithyroid drugs. The sequence was obtained from a woman under 40 with Graves disease.

The CDR3 coding sequence is TGTGCCACCAGCGGAGCCGGACAGGTTGGATATGGCTACACCTTC. It encodes CATSGAGQVGYGYTF. This sequence joins TRBV15 and TRBJ1-2; the match to TRBD1 covers 7 bases. CDR1 is LNHNV and CDR2 is YYDKDF in the germline V gene (reference sequence). Trimming took 5 bases from V and 5 from J; bases not matched to a gene: 11. CDR3 length: 15 residues. The full variable domain, in which reference TRBV15 and TRBJ1-2 provide the parts outside the CDR3, is DAMVIQNPRYQVTQFGKPVTLSCSQTLNHNVMYWYQQKSSQAPKLLFHYYDKDFNNEADTPDNFQSRRPNTSFCFLDIRSPGLGDTAMYLCATSGAGQVGYGYTFGSGTRLTVV.